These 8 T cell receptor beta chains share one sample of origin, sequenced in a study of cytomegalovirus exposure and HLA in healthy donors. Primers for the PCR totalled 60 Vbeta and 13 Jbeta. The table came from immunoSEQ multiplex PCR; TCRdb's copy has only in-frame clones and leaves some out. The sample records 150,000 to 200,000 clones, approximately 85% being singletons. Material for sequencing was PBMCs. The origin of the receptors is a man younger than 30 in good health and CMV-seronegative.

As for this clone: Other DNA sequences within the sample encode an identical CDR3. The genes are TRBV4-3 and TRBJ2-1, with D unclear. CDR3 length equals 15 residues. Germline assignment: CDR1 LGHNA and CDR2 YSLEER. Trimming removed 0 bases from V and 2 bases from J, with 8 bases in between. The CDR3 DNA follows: TGCGCCAGCAGCCAAGACCAGGCAACCTACAATGAGCAGTTCTTC. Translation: CASSQDQATYNEQFF.

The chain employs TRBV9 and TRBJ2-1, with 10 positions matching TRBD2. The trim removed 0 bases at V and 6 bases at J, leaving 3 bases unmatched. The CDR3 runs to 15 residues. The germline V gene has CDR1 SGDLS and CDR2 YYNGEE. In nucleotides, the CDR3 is TGTGCCAGCAGCGTAGGGGTAGCGGGGGGCAATGAGCAGTTCTTC. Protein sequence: CASSVGVAGGNEQFF.

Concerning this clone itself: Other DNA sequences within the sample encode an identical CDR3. CDR3 protein: CASSSGTGTYEQYF. The CDR3 nucleotides are TGCGCCAGCAGCTCCGGGACAGGCACCTACGAGCAGTACTTC. J is TRBJ2-7 and V is TRBV5-1; the match to TRBD1 covers 8 bases. The CDR3 consists of 14 residues. V lost 3 bases and J lost 2; bases outside the gene matches: 4. Germline lookup yields CDR1 SGHRS and CDR2 YFSETQ.

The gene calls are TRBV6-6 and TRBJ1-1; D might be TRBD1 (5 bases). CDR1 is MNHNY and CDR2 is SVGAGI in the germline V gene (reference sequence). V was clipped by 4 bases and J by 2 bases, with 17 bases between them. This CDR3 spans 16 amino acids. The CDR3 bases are TGTGCCAGCAGTTCCCCCGGGGGGACGATTAACACTGAAGCTTTCTTT. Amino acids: CASSSPGGTINTEAFF.

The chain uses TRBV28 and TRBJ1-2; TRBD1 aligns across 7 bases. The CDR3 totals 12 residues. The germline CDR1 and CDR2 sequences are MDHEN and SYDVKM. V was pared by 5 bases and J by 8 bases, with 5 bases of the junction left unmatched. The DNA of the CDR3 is TGTGCCAGCAGTGAGGACAGGTCCGGCTACACCTTC. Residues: CASSEDRSGYTF.

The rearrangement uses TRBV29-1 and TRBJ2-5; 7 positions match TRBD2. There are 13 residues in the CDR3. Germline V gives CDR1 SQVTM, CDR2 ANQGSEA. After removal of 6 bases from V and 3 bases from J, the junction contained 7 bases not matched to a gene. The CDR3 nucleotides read TGCAGCGTCCGCCAGGGAGGGAAAGAGACCCAGTACTTC. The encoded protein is CSVRQGGKETQYF.

CDR3 sequence reads: CASSPRQQTDSPLHF. CDR3 DNA sequence: TGTGCCAGCTCACCCCGACAGCAGACCGATTCACCCCTCCACTTT. The V call is TRBV18, the J call TRBJ1-6; tentatively, D is TRBD1 (5 bases). The V end lost 3 bases, the J end lost 8 bases, and 14 bases lay between the germline ends. CDR1 KGHSH and CDR2 LQKENI come from the germline V gene. The CDR3 length is 15 residues.

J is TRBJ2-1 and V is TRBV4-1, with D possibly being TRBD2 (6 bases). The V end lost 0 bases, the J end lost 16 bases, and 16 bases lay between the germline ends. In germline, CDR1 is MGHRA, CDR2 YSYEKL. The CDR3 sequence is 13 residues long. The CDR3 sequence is CASSQEGGRTYFF. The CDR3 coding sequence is TGCGCCAGCAGCCAAGAAGGTGGGAGGACCTACTTCTTC.